Below, one T cell receptor (beta chain) is given with its context. Its antigen is still unknown. This record belongs to a study of graft-versus-host responses after intestinal transplantation. Study in general: In this cohort, recipients had multivisceral, liver-intestinal, or isolated intestinal transplants. For around 3 years after anti-thymocyte globulin induction, all recipients took tacrolimus and steroids.

CDR3 length: 14 amino acids. V trimming: 1 base; J trimming: 5 bases; junction bases outside the gene matches: 3. The germline V gene encodes CDR1 MNHNS and CDR2 SASEGT. Points from the study as a whole: GvH clones surfaced in recipient marrow, some emerging earlier in ileum or blood. Peak GvH clone levels in circulation were associated with early post-transplant HvG declines.

Method: immunoSEQ multiplex PCR; TCRdb's copy keeps in-frame clones and lacks some. The sample contains approximately 60,000 clones, more than 90% of which appear only once. The sequence derives from a human donor who was the organ donor for an intestinal transplant. The sequenced sample was unstimulated CD8+ T cells sorted from spleen or lymph node cells, obtained before transplant. V usage is TRBV6-1 and J usage is TRBJ2-7, with 9 bases aligning to TRBD1. The CDR3 region has the DNA TGTGCCAGCAGTGAAGGGACAGGGGTCGACGAGCAGTACTTC. This sequence encodes CASSEGTGVDEQYF.